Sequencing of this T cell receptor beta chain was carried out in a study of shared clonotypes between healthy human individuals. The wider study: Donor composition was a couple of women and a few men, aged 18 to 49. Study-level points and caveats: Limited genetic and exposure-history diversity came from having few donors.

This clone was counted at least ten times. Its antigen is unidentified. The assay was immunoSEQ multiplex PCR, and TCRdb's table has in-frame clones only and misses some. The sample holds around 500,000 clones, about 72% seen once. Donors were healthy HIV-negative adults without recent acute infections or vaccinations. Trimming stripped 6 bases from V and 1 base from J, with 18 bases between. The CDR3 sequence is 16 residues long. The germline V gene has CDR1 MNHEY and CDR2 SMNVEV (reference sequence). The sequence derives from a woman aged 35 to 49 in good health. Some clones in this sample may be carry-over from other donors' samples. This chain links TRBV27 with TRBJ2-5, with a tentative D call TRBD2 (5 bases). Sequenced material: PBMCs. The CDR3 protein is CASSSAAGTLQETQYF. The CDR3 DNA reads TGTGCCAGCAGCTCCGCCGCGGGCACCCTCCAAGAGACCCAGTACTTC.